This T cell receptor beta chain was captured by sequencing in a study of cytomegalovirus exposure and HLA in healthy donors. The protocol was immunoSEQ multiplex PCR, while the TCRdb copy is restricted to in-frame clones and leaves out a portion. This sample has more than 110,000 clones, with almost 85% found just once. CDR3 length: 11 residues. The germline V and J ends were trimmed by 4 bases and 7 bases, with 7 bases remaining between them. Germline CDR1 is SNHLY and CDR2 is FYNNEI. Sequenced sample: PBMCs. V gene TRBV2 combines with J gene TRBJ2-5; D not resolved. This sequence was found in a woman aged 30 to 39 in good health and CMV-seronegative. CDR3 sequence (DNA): TGTGCCAGCAGTGCCCACGGGACCCAGTACTTC. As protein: CASSAHGTQYF.